This section outlines one TCR beta chain sequence together with its context. Its target is not known. This sample was taken from a study of beta chain features in type 1 diabetes. Overall study findings and caveats: For TCRB rearrangement, an influence of HLA type remained unresolved here.

As every portion of the isolated RNA was reverse transcribed, the sequencing read expressed TCRB transcripts. Method: immunoSEQ multiplex PCR; TCRdb's copy keeps in-frame clones and lacks some. Of under 450,000 clones listed, about 15% were seen once; the top ten hold approximately 0.035%. This CDR3 comprises 17 residues. Germline CDR1 reads SGDLS; CDR2 reads YYNGEE. Germline trimming cut 0 bases from V and 5 bases from J; bases unmatched to any gene: 6. This TCR was recovered from a man aged 25-45 years in good health. Sequenced input: naive CD4+ T cells from blood. J is TRBJ2-3 and V is TRBV9, with TRBD2 matching over 13 bases. CDR3 loop: CASSVDGLAGVLDTQYF. DNA of the CDR3: TGTGCCAGCAGCGTAGATGGACTAGCGGGAGTATTAGATACGCAGTATTTT.